This T cell receptor (beta chain) was sequenced in a study of immune heterogeneity within non-small cell lung tumors. Study details: Histology included a handful of squamous cell carcinomas, approximately nine non-squamous carcinomas and 1 unspecified tumor. General study results and limits: Between one patient and another, high-frequency T-cell receptor beta clonotypes were largely distinct.

Multiplex PCR amplified TCR beta CDR3 with 32 V and 13 J primers. A single record per CDR3 protein comes from TCRdb applying MiXCR to the multiplex PCR reads. This sample has 15,000 to 20,000 distinct CDR3 sequences, with less than 35% found just once. Template input was genomic DNA from bulk tumor (about 640 ng per sample). During surgery, several far-apart biopsies were obtained from every primary tumor. Patients went through curative surgery, and their non-small cell lung cancer was untreated and newly diagnosed. Donors comprised newly diagnosed non-small cell lung cancer patients undergoing surgery with curative intent. Comments on this clonotype: Its cognate antigen is unknown.

The CDR3 is 14 residues long. CDR1 is MNHEY and CDR2 is SVGAGI in the germline V gene. V lost 3 bases and J 4 bases, leaving 9 bases between the germline ends. Sequencing used lung tumor tissue. The rearrangement joins TRBV6-5 to TRBJ2-2; weak D call: TRBD2 (6 bases). The clonotype comes from a man aged 40-49 years with non-small cell lung cancer. CDR3 DNA: TGTGCCAGCAGTTATCCCGGGAGCACCGGGGAGCTGTTTTTT. Translating it yields CASSYPGSTGELFF.